This passage covers 28 T cell receptor beta chains from one sample sequenced in a study of early T cells in non-severe SARS-CoV-2 infection. TCRdb used MiXCR to reprocess the 5' RACE reads, holding one entry per CDR3 protein. In the table there are 40,000 to 65,000 distinct CDR3 sequences, around 7.5% of which are singletons. Sequenced input: whole blood. The source of these receptors is an adult who was a healthcare worker with PCR-confirmed SARS-CoV-2 infection or an uninfected control (not recorded which).

This clonotype was counted at least ten times. V usage is TRBV29-1 and J usage is TRBJ2-3; 12 bases map to TRBD2. Germline CDR1 reads SQVTM; CDR2 reads ANQGSEA. Unmatched junction bases numbered 4, after V lost 3 bases and J lost 3 bases. The CDR3 spans 15 residues. CDR3 residues: CSVETSGGWTDTQYF. The CDR3 DNA sequence: TGCAGCGTTGAGACTAGCGGGGGATGGACAGATACGCAGTATTTT.

This clonotype was detected many times. V usage is TRBV5-6 and J usage is TRBJ2-1; 9 bases are shared with TRBD2. Unmatched junction bases numbered 10, after V lost 2 bases and J lost 10 bases. This CDR3 is 15 amino acids long. Germline CDR1 reads SGHDT; CDR2 reads YYEEEE. The CDR3 reads CASSFLSGGKEEQFF. The CDR3 nucleotides read TGTGCCAGCAGCTTCCTTAGCGGGGGCAAAGAGGAGCAGTTCTTC.

This clonotype was counted many times. The chain uses TRBV12-3 or TRBV12-4 and TRBJ2-1; the match to TRBD2 covers 7 bases. Trimming took 0 bases from V and 6 from J; bases not matched to a gene: 8. The CDR3 loop spans 16 amino acids. CDR3 sequence (DNA): TGTGCCAGCAGTTTAGCGGGTGGAGCTAGCGGCAATGAGCAGTTCTTC. Protein sequence: CASSLAGGASGNEQFF.

The CDR3 here is CSAMGQGRETQYF. CDR3 nucleotide sequence: TGCAGTGCTATGGGACAGGGACGCGAGACCCAGTACTTC. The gene calls are TRBV20-1 and TRBJ2-5, with TRBD1 matching 9 bases. There are 13 residues in the CDR3. Germline assignment: CDR1 DFQATT and CDR2 SNEGSKA (reference sequence). Trimming at V came to 4 bases and at J to 5 bases, leaving 5 bases not matched to a gene.

This clonotype was seen more than once but under ten times. The chain carries TRBV12-3 or TRBV12-4 and TRBJ2-3; TRBD2 is a possible D gene (5 bases). CDR3 length equals 17 residues. V gave up 6 bases and J gave up 1 base, with 20 bases separating them. For the CDR3, the DNA is TGTGCCAGCAGCTCGGGGAGCCCCGTTGTTGGCACAGATACGCAGTATTTT. It specifies CASSSGSPVVGTDTQYF.

This clonotype was detected many times. This chain links TRBV4-2 with TRBJ1-6, with a tentative D call TRBD1 (5 bases). Germline V gives CDR1 LGHNA, CDR2 YNFKEQ. This CDR3 region has 17 residues. Trimming took 0 bases from V and 4 from J, leaving 13 bases between them. The CDR3 sequence is CASSQESGKSYNSPLHF. The DNA of the CDR3 is TGTGCCAGCAGCCAAGAATCAGGGAAATCGTATAATTCACCCCTCCACTTT.

This clonotype was observed a handful of times. V usage is TRBV4-2 and J usage is TRBJ2-1; 15 bases are a match to TRBD2. The CDR3 consists of 16 residues. The ends lost 5 bases at V and 8 bases at J; junction bases unmatched: 7. CDR1 and CDR2 from the germline V gene are LGHNA and YNFKEQ. CDR3 nucleotides: TGTGCCAGCAGCGGGACTAGCGGGAGGTGGGGAGATGAGCAGTTCTTC. Amino acids: CASSGTSGRWGDEQFF.

This clonotype was observed at least ten times. The CDR3 here is CATRLTGELFF. CDR3 DNA sequence: TGTGCCACCAGACTCACCGGGGAGCTGTTTTTT. The genes are TRBV7-9 and TRBJ2-2; D gene unclear. V lost 10 bases and J lost 4, with 7 bases in between. CDR1 and CDR2 from the germline V gene are SEHNR and FQNEAQ (reference sequence). The CDR3 has 11 amino acids.

The chain carries TRBV25-1 and TRBJ2-7, with D possibly being TRBD1 (5 bases). The germline V gene encodes CDR1 MGHDK and CDR2 SYGVNS. The germline V and J ends were trimmed by 3 bases and 5 bases, with 14 bases remaining between them. This CDR3 has 14 amino acids. The CDR3 nucleotides are TGTGCCAGCAGTGACTATGGGGCCAGGAACGAGCAGTACTTC. It is translated as CASSDYGARNEQYF.

Only a few counts were recorded for this clonotype. CDR3 in amino acids: CASSISSGPSTDTQYF. The DNA of the CDR3 is TGTGCCAGCAGCATCTCAAGCGGTCCTAGCACAGATACGCAGTATTTT. The chain combines TRBV11-2 with TRBJ2-3, with a possible D match to TRBD2 (5 bases). Germline V lookup: CDR1 SGHAT, CDR2 FQNNGV. V was trimmed by 5 bases and J by 0 bases, leaving 15 bases between them. This CDR3 spans 16 amino acids.

This clonotype has just a few counts. This chain uses TRBV7-2 with TRBJ1-6; D not certain. Trimming shortened V by 4 bases and J by 10 bases, and 17 bases separated the two germline ends. The CDR3 has 15 amino acids. Germline CDR1 reads SGHTA; CDR2 reads FQGNSA. The CDR3 DNA sequence: TGTGCCAGCAGCTCCGGCCGGGCCAGAAGCTCACCCCTCCACTTT. Its translation is CASSSGRARSSPLHF.

This clonotype was counted at least ten times. The chain carries TRBV4-1 and TRBJ1-2; TRBD1 might be the D (5 bases). V dropped 1 base and J dropped 6 bases, with 15 bases sitting between them. The CDR3 is 15 residues long. Germline CDR1 and CDR2: MGHRA and YSYEKL. CDR3 sequence: CASSQGSYTGDGYTF. As DNA, the CDR3 is TGCGCCAGCAGCCAAGGTTCCTACACGGGGGATGGCTACACCTTC.

The V and J genes are TRBV6-2 or TRBV6-3 and TRBJ2-5; the D gene is possibly TRBD1 (7 bases). Trimming took 7 bases from V and 2 from J, leaving 17 bases between them. The V gene's germline CDR1 is MNHEY and CDR2 SVGEGT. The CDR3 sequence is 15 residues long. The CDR3 DNA sequence: TGTGCCAGCACCCCAGGCGGGACAGTTCAAGAGACCCAGTACTTC. Its translation is CASTPGGTVQETQYF.

The table lists this clonotype with a few counts. The chain couples TRBV25-1 to TRBJ2-7; no reliable D call. Germline V gives CDR1 MGHDK, CDR2 SYGVNS. This CDR3 has 12 amino acids. The V and J ends lost 1 base and 3 bases respectively, with 4 bases between them. This chain's CDR3 is CASSELLYEQYF. The CDR3 region has the DNA TGTGCCAGCAGTGAATTGCTCTACGAGCAGTACTTC.

The chain is built from TRBV30 and TRBJ2-2, with 7 bases identical to TRBD2. This CDR3 is built from 15 residues. Germline V gene sequence: CDR1 GTSNPN, CDR2 SVGIG (reference sequence). V was pared by 0 bases and J by 5 bases, with 6 bases of the junction left unmatched. CDR3 protein: CAWSVPAGRTGELFF. The DNA for the CDR3 is TGTGCCTGGAGTGTACCAGCGGGACGTACCGGGGAGCTGTTTTTT.

This clonotype has more than one count but fewer than ten. This chain joins TRBV6-5 and TRBJ1-2, with 7 bases identical to TRBD1. This CDR3 comprises 15 residues. Germline trimming cut 7 bases from V and 0 bases from J; bases unmatched to any gene: 8. The germline V gene has CDR1 MNHEY and CDR2 SVGAGI. The CDR3 region is CASTPGGTSNYGYTF. CDR3 nucleotide sequence: TGTGCCAGCACCCCAGGGGGGACTTCTAACTATGGCTACACCTTC.

This clonotype was seen many times. This chain joins TRBV28 and TRBJ2-5; D perhaps matches TRBD1 (6 bases). V was shortened by 5 bases and J by 4 bases, with 17 bases between the two germline ends. The CDR3 is made up of 15 amino acids. From germline, CDR1 is MDHEN and CDR2 SYDVKM. CDR3 DNA sequence: TGTGCCAGCAGTCCTACAGGGAGTGCGGGAGAGACCCAGTACTTC. Translation: CASSPTGSAGETQYF.

This clonotype was observed a few times. This chain connects TRBV9 to TRBJ2-5; TRBD1 might be the D (5 bases). This CDR3 comprises 14 residues. V was pared by 0 bases and J by 1 base, with 7 bases between. Germline V gene data show CDR1 as SGDLS and CDR2 as YYNGEE. Here the CDR3 DNA reads TGTGCCAGCAGCGTAGCAGGGATCCAAGAGACCCAGTACTTC. This gives the protein CASSVAGIQETQYF.

The table lists this clonotype with a few counts. The chain couples TRBV2 to TRBJ2-2; 10 bases fit TRBD2. The CDR3 loop spans 15 amino acids. Germline V gene sequence: CDR1 SNHLY, CDR2 FYNNEI. Germline trimming cut 6 bases from V and 3 bases from J; bases unmatched to any gene: 4. The DNA of the CDR3 is TGTGCCAGCAGAGAGGGACTAGCGTACACCGGGGAGCTGTTTTTT. Residues: CASREGLAYTGELFF.

This clonotype was detected many times. The chain has TRBV20-1 and TRBJ2-7, with 7 nucleotides matching TRBD2. The CDR3 spans 13 residues. With V trimmed by 6 bases and J by 3 bases, 8 bases remained unmatched. The germline V gene has CDR1 DFQATT and CDR2 SNEGSKA (reference sequence). DNA of the CDR3: TGCAGTGCAAACAGCGGGGTACACTACGAGCAGTACTTC. Translated: CSANSGVHYEQYF.

V and J are TRBV11-2 and TRBJ1-2, with TRBD1 matching 7 bases. The CDR3 length is 16 residues. Germline V lookup: CDR1 SGHAT, CDR2 FQNNGV. The V and J ends lost 5 bases and 0 bases, in that order; junction bases with no gene match: 9. The CDR3 loop is CASSPRQGVSNYGYTF. The CDR3 DNA sequence: TGTGCCAGCAGCCCTAGACAGGGTGTATCTAACTATGGCTACACCTTC.

This clonotype was counted between two and nine times. This CDR3 is CAISETGLGRDEQFF. DNA of the CDR3: TGTGCCATCAGTGAGACGGGACTCGGCCGCGATGAGCAGTTCTTC. This chain uses TRBV10-3 with TRBJ2-1; the D gene is possibly TRBD2 (6 bases). The length of the CDR3 is 15 residues. From germline, CDR1 is ENHRY and CDR2 SYGVKD. The ends were cut back, 2 bases at V and 8 bases at J, with 16 bases in the middle.

This clonotype was observed at least ten times. This chain links TRBV15 with TRBJ2-5, with 7 positions matching TRBD2. This CDR3 comprises 17 residues. The V segment lost 0 bases and the J segment 2 bases; nucleotides outside the gene matches: 9. CDR1 and CDR2 from the germline V gene are LNHNV and YYDKDF (reference sequence). The CDR3, as DNA: TGTGCCACCAGCAGAGATTCGGAGCGGGGTATTCAAGAGACCCAGTACTTC. The encoded protein is CATSRDSERGIQETQYF.

This clonotype came up many times. V is TRBV29-1 and J is TRBJ1-2; D is perhaps TRBD1 (6 bases). The V end lost 3 bases, the J end lost 4 bases, and 21 bases lay between the germline ends. Germline V lookup: CDR1 SQVTM, CDR2 ANQGSEA. The length of the CDR3 is 16 residues. The CDR3 DNA reads as TGCAGCGTTGATTACCCCCGGACAGCGTCTTCCTATGGCTACACCTTC. As protein: CSVDYPRTASSYGYTF.

This clonotype occurred many times. This chain joins TRBV6-6 and TRBJ1-5, with a weak D call TRBD1 (5 bases). Trimming cost V 5 bases and J 6 bases, with 23 bases left between them. This CDR3 has 17 residues. The germline V gene encodes CDR1 MNHNY and CDR2 SVGAGI (reference sequence). The CDR3 sequence: CASSTTIGTLAGQPQHF. CDR3 sequence (DNA): TGTGCCAGCAGTACTACGATAGGGACCCTTGCGGGTCAGCCCCAGCATTTT.

By frequency in the sample, this clonotype is medium-sized (0.01 to 0.1%). The chain has TRBV30 and TRBJ2-3, with D perhaps matching TRBD2 (5 bases). V was pared by 0 bases and J by 0 bases, with 19 bases between. Per the germline V gene, CDR1 is GTSNPN and CDR2 is SVGIG (reference sequence). The CDR3 loop spans 18 amino acids. The CDR3: CAWSVTSGWGSSTDTQYF. CDR3 in DNA: TGTGCCTGGAGTGTCACGAGCGGTTGGGGATCTAGCACAGATACGCAGTATTTT.

This clonotype has a count of ten or more. The CDR3 is CASSLSGRYGYTF. CDR3 DNA: TGTGCCAGCAGTTTATCAGGACGCTATGGCTACACCTTC. This chain uses TRBV12-3 or TRBV12-4 with TRBJ1-2, with no clear D. V lost 2 bases and J lost 4, with 8 bases in between. The CDR3 is 13 residues long.

Many counts were recorded for this clonotype. The chain joins TRBV7-3 to TRBJ2-1; maybe TRBD2 (5 bases). The CDR3 sequence is 16 residues long. V lost 4 bases and J 3 bases, leaving 16 bases between the germline ends. In germline, CDR1 is SGHTA, CDR2 FQGTGA. CDR3 in DNA: TGTGCCAGCAGCTCGATGGCGGGCGGGCGCTACAATGAGCAGTTCTTC. Translating it yields CASSSMAGGRYNEQFF.